In its sample, the clone carrying this TCR beta chain was seen many times. Its antigen remains unknown. These data originate in a study of spatial heterogeneity in lung cancer. Time point indicated: sample taken at primary tumor resection. The donors comprised about 70 untreated early-stage non-small cell lung cancer patients. Unsorted whole RNA from tumor, nontumor lung or frozen PBMC underwent sequencing. TCRdb re-called the 5' RACE reads through MiXCR, storing one row per CDR3 protein. The sample includes thousands of distinct CDR3 sequences, over 10% of them seen just once. The germline V gene encodes CDR1 SGHAT and CDR2 FQDESV (reference sequence). With 0 bases removed from V and 6 bases from J, the gap between germline ends came to 6 bases. This CDR3 region has 13 residues. Study results and caveats: Estimates put coverage of tumor T cells 7% to 8.5% for alpha and 13% for beta chains. Tumors with more nonsynonymous mutations had more expanded intratumoral alpha and beta TCRs.

Sequences were derived from lung tumor tissue, sampled at surgery. This receptor was identified in a female donor with early-stage non-small cell lung cancer. V is TRBV11-1 and J is TRBJ2-1; D ambiguous. The CDR3 bases are TGTGCCAGCAGCTTAGCAGGCGGCAATGAGCAGTTCTTC. Translating gives CASSLAGGNEQFF.